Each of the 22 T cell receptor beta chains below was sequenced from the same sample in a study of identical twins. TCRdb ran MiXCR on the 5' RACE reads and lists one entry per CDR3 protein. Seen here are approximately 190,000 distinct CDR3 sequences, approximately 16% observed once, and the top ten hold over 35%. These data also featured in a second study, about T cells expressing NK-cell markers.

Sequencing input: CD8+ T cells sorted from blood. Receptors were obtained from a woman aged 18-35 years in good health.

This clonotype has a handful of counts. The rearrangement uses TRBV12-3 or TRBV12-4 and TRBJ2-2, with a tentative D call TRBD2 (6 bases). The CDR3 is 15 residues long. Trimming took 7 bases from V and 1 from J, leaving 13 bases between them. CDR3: CASTGGMGNTGELFF. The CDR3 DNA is TGTGCCAGCACAGGAGGGATGGGGAACACCGGGGAGCTGTTTTTT.

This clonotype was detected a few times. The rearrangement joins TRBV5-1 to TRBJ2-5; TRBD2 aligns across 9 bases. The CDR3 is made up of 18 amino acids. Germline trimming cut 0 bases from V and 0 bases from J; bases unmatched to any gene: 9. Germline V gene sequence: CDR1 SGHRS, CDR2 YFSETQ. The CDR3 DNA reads TGCGCCAGCAGCTTGGCACTAGCGGGTTACCGGTACCAAGAGACCCAGTACTTC. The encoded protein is CASSLALAGYRYQETQYF.

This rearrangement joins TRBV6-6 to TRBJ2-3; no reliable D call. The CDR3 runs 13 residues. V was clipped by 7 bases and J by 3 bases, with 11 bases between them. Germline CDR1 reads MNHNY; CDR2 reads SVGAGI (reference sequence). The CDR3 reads CASNPLRTDTQYF. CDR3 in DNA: TGTGCCAGCAATCCCCTGAGAACAGATACGCAGTATTTT.

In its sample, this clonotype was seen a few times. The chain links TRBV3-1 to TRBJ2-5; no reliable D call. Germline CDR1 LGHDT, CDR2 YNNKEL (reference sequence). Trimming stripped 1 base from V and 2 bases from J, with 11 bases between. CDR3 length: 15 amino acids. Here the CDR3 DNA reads TGTGCCAGCAGCCAAGTGGTGGCAATTCAAGAGACCCAGTACTTC. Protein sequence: CASSQVVAIQETQYF.

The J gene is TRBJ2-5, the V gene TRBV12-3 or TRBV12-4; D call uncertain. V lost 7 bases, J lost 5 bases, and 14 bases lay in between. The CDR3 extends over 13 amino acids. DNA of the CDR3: TGTGCCAGCAAGACGAAATTAGACGAGACCCAGTACTTC. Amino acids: CASKTKLDETQYF.

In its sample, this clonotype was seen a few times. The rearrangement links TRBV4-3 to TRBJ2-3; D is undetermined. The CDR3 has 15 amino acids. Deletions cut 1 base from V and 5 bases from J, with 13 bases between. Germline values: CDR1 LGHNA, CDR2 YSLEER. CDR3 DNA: TGCGCCAGCAGCCAAGTGGTAGGGTTAAGAGATACGCAGTATTTT. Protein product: CASSQVVGLRDTQYF.

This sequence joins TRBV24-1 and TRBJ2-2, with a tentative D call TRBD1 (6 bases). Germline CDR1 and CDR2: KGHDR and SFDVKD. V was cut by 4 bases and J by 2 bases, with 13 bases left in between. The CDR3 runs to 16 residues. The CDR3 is CATSDPRGGNTGELFF. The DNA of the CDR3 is TGTGCCACCAGTGACCCGAGAGGGGGTAACACCGGGGAGCTGTTTTTT.

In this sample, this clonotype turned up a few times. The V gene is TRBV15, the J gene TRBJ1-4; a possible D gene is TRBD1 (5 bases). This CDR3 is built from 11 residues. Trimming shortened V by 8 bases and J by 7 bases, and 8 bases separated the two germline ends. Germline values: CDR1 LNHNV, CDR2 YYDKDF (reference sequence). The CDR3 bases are TGTGCCACCTGGGGGGGTGAAAAACTGTTTTTT. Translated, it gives CATWGGEKLFF.

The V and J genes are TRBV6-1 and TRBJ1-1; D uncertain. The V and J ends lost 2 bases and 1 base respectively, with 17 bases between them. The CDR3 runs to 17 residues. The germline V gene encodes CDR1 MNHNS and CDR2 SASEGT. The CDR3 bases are TGTGCCAGCAGTGAATCCCAAACCTTCTATGGGAACACTGAAGCTTTCTTT. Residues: CASSESQTFYGNTEAFF.

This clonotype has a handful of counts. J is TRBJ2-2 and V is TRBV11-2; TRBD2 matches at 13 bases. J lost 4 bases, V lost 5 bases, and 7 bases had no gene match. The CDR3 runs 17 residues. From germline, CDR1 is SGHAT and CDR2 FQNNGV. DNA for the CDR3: TGTGCCAGCAGCCAGGCGACTAGCGGGAGGACCACCGGGGAGCTGTTTTTT. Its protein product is CASSQATSGRTTGELFF.

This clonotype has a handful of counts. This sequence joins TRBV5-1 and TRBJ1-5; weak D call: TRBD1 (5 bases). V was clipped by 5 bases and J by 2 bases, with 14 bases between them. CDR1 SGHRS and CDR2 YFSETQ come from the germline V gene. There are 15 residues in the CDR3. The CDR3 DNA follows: TGCGCCAGCAGGGAGGGGTATATGGGCAATCAGCCCCAGCATTTT. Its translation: CASREGYMGNQPQHF.

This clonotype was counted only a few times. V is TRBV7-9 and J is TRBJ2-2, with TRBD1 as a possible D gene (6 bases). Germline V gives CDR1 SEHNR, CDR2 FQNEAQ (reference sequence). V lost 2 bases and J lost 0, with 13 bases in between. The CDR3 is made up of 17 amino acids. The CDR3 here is CASSLRHREPNTGELFF. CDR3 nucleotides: TGTGCCAGCAGCTTACGCCACAGGGAACCGAACACCGGGGAGCTGTTTTTT. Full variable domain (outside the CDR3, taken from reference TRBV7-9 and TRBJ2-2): DTGVSQNPRHKITKRGQNVTFRCDPISEHNRLYWYRQTLGQGPEFLTYFQNEAQLEKSRLLSDRFSAERPKGSFSTLEIQRTEQGDSAMYLCASSLRHREPNTGELFFGEGSRLTVL.

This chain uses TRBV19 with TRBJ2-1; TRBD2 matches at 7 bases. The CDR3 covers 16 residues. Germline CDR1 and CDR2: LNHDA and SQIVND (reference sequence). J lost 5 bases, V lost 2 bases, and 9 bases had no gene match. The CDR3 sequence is CASSIIGLAANNEQFF. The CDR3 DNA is TGTGCCAGTAGTATAATTGGTCTAGCGGCAAACAATGAGCAGTTCTTC.

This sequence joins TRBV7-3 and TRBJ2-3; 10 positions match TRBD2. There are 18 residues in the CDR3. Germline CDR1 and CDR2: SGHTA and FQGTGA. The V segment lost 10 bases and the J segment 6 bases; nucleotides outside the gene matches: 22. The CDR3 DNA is TGTGCCATCAGTTTAAGGGGGGCGGAGCGGGAGGGCAGGGATACGCAGTATTTT. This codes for CAISLRGAEREGRDTQYF.

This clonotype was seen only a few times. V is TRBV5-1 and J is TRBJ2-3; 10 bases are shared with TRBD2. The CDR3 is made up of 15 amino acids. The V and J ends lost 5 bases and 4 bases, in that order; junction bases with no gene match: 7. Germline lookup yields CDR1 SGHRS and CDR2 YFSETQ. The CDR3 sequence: CASRTGTSESDTQYF. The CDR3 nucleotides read TGCGCCAGCAGAACCGGGACTAGCGAGTCAGATACGCAGTATTTT.

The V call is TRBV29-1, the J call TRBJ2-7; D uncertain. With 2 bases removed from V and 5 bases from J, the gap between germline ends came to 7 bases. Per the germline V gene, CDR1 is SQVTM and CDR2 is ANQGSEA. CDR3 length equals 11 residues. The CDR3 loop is CSVESLDEQYF. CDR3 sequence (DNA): TGCAGCGTTGAATCGTTGGACGAGCAGTACTTC.

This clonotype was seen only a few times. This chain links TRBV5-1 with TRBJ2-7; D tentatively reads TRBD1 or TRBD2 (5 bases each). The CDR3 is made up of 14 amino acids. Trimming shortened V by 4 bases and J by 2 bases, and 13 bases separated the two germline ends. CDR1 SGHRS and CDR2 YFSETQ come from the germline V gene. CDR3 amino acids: CASSMGTPTYEQYF. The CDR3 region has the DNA TGCGCCAGCAGCATGGGGACGCCCACCTACGAGCAGTACTTC.

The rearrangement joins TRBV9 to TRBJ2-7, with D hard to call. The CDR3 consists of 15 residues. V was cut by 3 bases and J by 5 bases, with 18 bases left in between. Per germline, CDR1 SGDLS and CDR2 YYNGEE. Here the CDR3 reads CASSAGPFELDEQYF. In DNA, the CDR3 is TGTGCCAGCAGCGCCGGGCCGTTTGAATTGGACGAGCAGTACTTC.

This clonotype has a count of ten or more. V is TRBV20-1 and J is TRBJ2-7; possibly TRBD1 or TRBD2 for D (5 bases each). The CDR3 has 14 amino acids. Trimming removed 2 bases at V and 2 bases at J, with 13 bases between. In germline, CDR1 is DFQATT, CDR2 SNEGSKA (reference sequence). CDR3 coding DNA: TGCAGTGCTAGAACCGGCAGGGAGCCCTACGAGCAGTACTTC. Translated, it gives CSARTGREPYEQYF.

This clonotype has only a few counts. The CDR3 reads CASVKGGYWETQYF. The CDR3 DNA reads TGTGCCAGCGTAAAAGGAGGGTATTGGGAGACCCAGTACTTC. The J gene is TRBJ2-5, the V gene TRBV3-1; the D gene is possibly TRBD2 (6 bases). CDR1 and CDR2 from the germline V gene are LGHDT and YNNKEL (reference sequence). V was trimmed by 8 bases and J by 5 bases, leaving 18 bases between them. CDR3 length equals 14 residues.

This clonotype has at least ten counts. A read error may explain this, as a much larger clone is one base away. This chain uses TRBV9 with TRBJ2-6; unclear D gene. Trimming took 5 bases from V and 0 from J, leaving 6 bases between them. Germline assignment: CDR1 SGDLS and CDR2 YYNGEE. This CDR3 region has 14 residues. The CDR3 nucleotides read TGTGCCAGCAGTGACAACTCTGGGGCCAACGTCCTGACTTTC. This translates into CASSDNSGANVLTF.

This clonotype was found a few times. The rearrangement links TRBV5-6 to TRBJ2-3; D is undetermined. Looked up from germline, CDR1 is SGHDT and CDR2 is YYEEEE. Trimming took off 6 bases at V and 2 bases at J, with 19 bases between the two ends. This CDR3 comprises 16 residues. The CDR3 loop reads CASTPSGYGTTDTQYF. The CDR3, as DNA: TGTGCCAGCACCCCCTCGGGTTACGGAACCACAGATACGCAGTATTTT.